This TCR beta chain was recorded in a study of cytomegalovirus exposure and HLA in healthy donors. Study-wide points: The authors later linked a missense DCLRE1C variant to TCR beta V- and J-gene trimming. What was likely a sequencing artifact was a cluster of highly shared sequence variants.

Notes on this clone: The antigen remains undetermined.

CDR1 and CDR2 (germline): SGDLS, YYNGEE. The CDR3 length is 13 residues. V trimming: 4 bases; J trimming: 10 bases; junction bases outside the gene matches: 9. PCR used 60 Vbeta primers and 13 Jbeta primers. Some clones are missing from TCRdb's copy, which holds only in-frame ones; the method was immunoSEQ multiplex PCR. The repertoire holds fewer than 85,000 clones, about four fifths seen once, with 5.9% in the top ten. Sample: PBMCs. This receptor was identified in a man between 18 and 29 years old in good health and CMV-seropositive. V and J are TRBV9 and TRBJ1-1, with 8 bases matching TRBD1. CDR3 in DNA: TGTGCCAGCAGCCCCCAGGGGGCGAAGAGAGCTTTCTTT. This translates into CASSPQGAKRAFF.